The table lists the clone carrying this T cell receptor beta chain with many counts. Its antigen is not identified. These data come from a study of early T cells in non-severe SARS-CoV-2 infection. Study-wide background: Investigators sequenced bulk RNA drawn from unsorted whole blood, and chains remained unpaired. Broader study findings: Clonotype matching in VDJdb favored anti-spike CD8 responses and did not capture private and CD4 specificities.

CDR3 length: 14 amino acids. The V gene's germline CDR1 is KGHSH and CDR2 LQKENI. V trimming: 5 bases; J trimming: 2 bases; junction bases outside the gene matches: 5. Researchers attached unique molecular identifiers to individual cDNA molecules. TCRdb called the 5' RACE reads again in MiXCR, with one record for every CDR3 protein. The profile shows over 35,000 distinct CDR3 sequences, about 5.9% of them singletons. This TCR derives from an adult who was a healthcare worker with PCR-confirmed SARS-CoV-2 infection or an uninfected control (not recorded which). The gene calls are TRBV18 and TRBJ1-2; 7 bases are shared with TRBD1. The sample here was whole blood, taken at baseline. DNA for the CDR3: TGTGCCAGCTCAGAGCGACAGGGAAACTATGGCTACACCTTC. This gives the protein CASSERQGNYGYTF. Full variable domain (remainder filled in from reference TRBV18 and TRBJ1-2): NAGVMQNPRHLVRRRGQEARLRCSPMKGHSHVYWYRQLPEEGLKFMVYLQKENIIDESGMPKERFSAEFPKEGPSILRIQQVVRGDSAAYFCASSERQGNYGYTFGSGTRLTVV.